Listed below are T cell receptor beta chains from one sample, sequenced in a study of T cells in Graves' hyperthyroidism and ophthalmopathy. TCRdb re-derived calls from the multiplex PCR reads in MiXCR, one entry per CDR3 protein. The sample has approximately 600,000 distinct CDR3 sequences, about 15% seen once. The source material was blood. Every receptor here comes from a woman between 35 and 50 years old with Graves' ophthalmopathy. Each CDR3 is given with its conserved first and last residue. Fields, in order: D gene, V gene, clone size, J gene, CDR3 protein, CDR3 DNA. The D gene is left open where the match is weak. Size is omitted from some rows. Given values are once, few, many or a class for expanded clones.

.	TRBV27	many	TRBJ2-7	CASSPNNPSYEQYF	TGTGCCAGCAGTCCCAACAACCCTAGCTACGAGCAGTACTTC
TRBD1	TRBV12-5	.	TRBJ2-2	CASGTGTDRSELFF	TGTGCTAGTGGAACTGGGACAGACCGTTCGGAGCTGTTTTTT
.	TRBV2	many	TRBJ1-5	CASSEQGFGQPQHF	TGTGCCAGCAGTGAACAAGGGTTCGGTCAGCCCCAGCATTTT
.	TRBV20-1	many	TRBJ2-5	CSARDSGEETQYF	TGCAGTGCTAGGGACAGCGGGGAAGAGACCCAGTACTTC
.	TRBV7-2	many	TRBJ2-5	CASSLGRWETQYF	TGTGCCAGCAGCTTAGGGCGTTGGGAGACCCAGTACTTC
TRBD1	TRBV6-2/TRBV6-3	.	TRBJ1-5	CASSYTRRTGSKVPQHF	TGTGCCAGCAGTTACACCCGTCGGACAGGCTCGAAGGTGCCCCAGCATTTT
TRBD1	TRBV10-3	many	TRBJ1-1	CAISGGQGVSNTEAFF	TGTGCCATCAGTGGGGGACAGGGGGTGTCGAACACTGAAGCTTTCTTT
TRBD1	TRBV30	many	TRBJ1-2	CAWSLQGAGGYTF	TGTGCCTGGAGCCTACAGGGGGCTGGAGGCTACACCTTC
TRBD2	TRBV28	many	TRBJ2-7	CASSSESWTSGRMGPYEQYF	TGTGCCAGCAGTTCCGAGAGCTGGACTAGCGGGAGGATGGGGCCTTACGAGCAGTACTTC
TRBD1	TRBV20-1	many	TRBJ2-7	CSADTRTGGYEQYF	TGCAGTGCCGATACCCGGACAGGGGGGTACGAGCAGTACTTC
.	TRBV15	few	TRBJ1-3	CATSRARRTDGGNTIYF	TGTGCCACCAGCAGGGCCCGCCGGACAGATGGTGGAAACACCATATATTTT
TRBD2	TRBV6-8	once	TRBJ2-5	CASSEPGLAGGVGTQYF	TGTGCCAGCAGCGAACCGGGACTAGCGGGAGGGGTGGGGACCCAGTACTTC
.	TRBV28	many	TRBJ2-7	CASSSEGWGSYEQYF	TGTGCCAGCAGCTCCGAGGGTTGGGGCTCCTACGAGCAGTACTTC
TRBD1	TRBV29-1	.	TRBJ1-5	CSVDSGTGENQPQHF	TGCAGCGTTGATTCGGGGACAGGTGAAAATCAGCCCCAGCATTTT
.	TRBV6-2/TRBV6-3	many	TRBJ2-5	CASSYTSPQETQYF	TGTGCCAGCAGTTACACCAGCCCCCAAGAGACCCAGTACTTC
.	TRBV9	.	TRBJ2-3	CASSVGQISTDTQYF	TGTGCCAGCAGCGTAGGCCAGATTAGCACAGATACGCAGTATTTT
.	TRBV28	many	TRBJ2-7	CASTTWTLRTEQYF	TGTGCCAGCACTACTTGGACCTTAAGGACGGAGCAGTACTTC
.	TRBV20-1	many	TRBJ2-7	CSARDNRAGFSYEQYF	TGCAGTGCTAGAGATAACCGGGCAGGGTTTTCCTACGAGCAGTACTTC
.	TRBV16	many	TRBJ1-2	CASSQAGEYGYTF	TGTGCCAGCAGCCAAGCAGGGGAGTATGGCTACACCTTC
TRBD2	TRBV20-1	many	TRBJ2-7	CSASGTSGSGYQQYF	TGCAGTGCTTCCGGGACTAGCGGGAGTGGATACCAGCAGTACTTC
.	TRBV7-2	many	TRBJ2-7	CASSLVPGPYEQYF	TGTGCCAGCAGCTTAGTACCAGGACCCTACGAGCAGTACTTC
TRBD1	TRBV2	many	TRBJ1-2	CAGQGEANYGYTF	TGTGCCGGACAGGGGGAAGCTAACTATGGCTACACCTTC
.	TRBV13	many	TRBJ2-5	CASSLARGSETQYF	TGTGCCAGCAGCTTAGCTAGGGGGAGTGAGACCCAGTACTTC
.	TRBV29-1	many	TRBJ1-1	CSVDGQGGTEAFF	TGCAGCGTTGATGGTCAGGGAGGGACTGAAGCTTTCTTT
TRBD1	TRBV6-5	many	TRBJ2-7	CASRTPLGTGGYEQYF	TGTGCCAGCAGAACTCCCCTGGGGACAGGGGGCTACGAGCAGTACTTC
.	TRBV6-5	.	TRBJ1-1	CASSYSSSLTTEAFF	TGTGCCAGCAGTTACTCGTCCAGCCTAACTACTGAAGCTTTCTTT
.	TRBV27	many	TRBJ2-7	CASSLGGVATEQYF	TGTGCCAGCAGTCTAGGGGGAGTGGCCACCGAGCAGTACTTC
TRBD1	TRBV19	few	TRBJ2-7	CASSPKGQGYSYEQYF	TGTGCCAGTAGTCCTAAAGGACAGGGTTACTCCTACGAGCAGTACTTC
.	TRBV6-5	many	TRBJ1-2	CASKGEANYGYTF	TGTGCCAGCAAGGGGGAAGCTAACTATGGCTACACCTTC
.	TRBV12-3/TRBV12-4	many	TRBJ2-7	CASSRSSEYEQYF	TGTGCCAGCAGTAGGTCTAGCGAGTACGAGCAGTACTTC
.	TRBV5-1	.	TRBJ1-1	CASQQGLGTMNTEAFF	TGCGCCAGCCAACAGGGTCTGGGTACCATGAACACTGAAGCTTTCTTT
.	TRBV28	.	TRBJ1-6	CASILTGGPSDSPLHF	TGTGCCAGCATCTTAACCGGAGGGCCTAGTGATTCACCCCTCCACTTT
.	TRBV6-2/TRBV6-3	many	TRBJ1-1	CASSYTIGGTEAFF	TGTGCCAGCAGTTACACGATCGGGGGCACTGAAGCTTTCTTT